The 13 T cell receptor beta chains presented below share a single source sample, sequenced in a study of Graves' ophthalmopathy and Graves' hyperthyroidism. Using RNA transcripts, the TCR beta CDR3 regions were amplified. Second-round multiplex PCR came after a first-round RT-PCR that employed HTBI primers. Each CDR3 protein is one row after TCRdb ran MiXCR on the multiplex PCR reads. The sample has some 1.1 million distinct CDR3 sequences; roughly 35% are singletons. What was sequenced was peripheral blood or thyroid tissue (not recorded which). Receptor source: an adult man with Graves' hyperthyroidism.

This clonotype was detected many times. The chain links TRBV19 to TRBJ2-5; a possible D gene is TRBD2 (6 bases). The CDR3 is 16 amino acids. V lost 3 bases and J lost 1, with 15 bases in between. The V gene's germline CDR1 is LNHDA and CDR2 SQIVND (reference sequence). The CDR3 loop reads CASSILTGEAQETQYF. The CDR3 DNA reads as TGTGCCAGTAGTATCCTGACTGGGGAGGCCCAAGAGACCCAGTACTTC.

The V gene is TRBV15, the J gene TRBJ1-6, with D unresolved. In germline, CDR1 is LNHNV, CDR2 YYDKDF (reference sequence). The CDR3 spans 14 residues. With 1 base removed from V and 9 bases from J, the gap between germline ends came to 10 bases. CDR3 protein: CATSRGGGPSPLHF. CDR3 coding DNA: TGTGCCACCAGCAGAGGCGGCGGTCCTTCACCCCTCCACTTT.

As to this clonotype: Relative to the germline gene, one junction end is altered; a read error may explain this. The chain employs TRBV10-2 and TRBJ2-7; tentatively, D is TRBD1 (6 bases). This CDR3 is built from 15 residues. Germline loops: CDR1 WSHSY, CDR2 SAAADI. CDR3 loop: CASTQGTASSYGQYF. The CDR3, as DNA: TGTGCCAGCACCCAGGGGACCGCAAGCTCCTACGGGCAGTACTTC.

As for this clonotype: This could be a read error, since a much larger clone is one nucleotide away. The V and J genes are TRBV10-3 and TRBJ1-4; TRBD1 might be the D (5 bases). With 4 bases removed from V and 10 bases from J, the gap between germline ends came to 16 bases. Germline-derived CDR1 and CDR2 are ENHRY and SYGVKD. CDR3 length equals 14 residues. The CDR3 loop is CAISGDGRRSKLFF. The CDR3 nucleotides are TGTGCCATCAGTGGGGACGGACGGAGGTCAAAACTGTTTTTT.

This sequence joins TRBV25-1 and TRBJ2-5, with a possible D match to TRBD2 (5 bases). Per germline, CDR1 MGHDK and CDR2 SYGVNS. The length of the CDR3 is 13 residues. V dropped 5 bases and J dropped 4 bases, with 11 bases sitting between them. The CDR3, as DNA: TGTGCCAGCAGTCCGCGGGTGCCAGAGACCCAGTACTTC. It encodes CASSPRVPETQYF.

This clonotype occurred a few times. This chain uses TRBV7-9 with TRBJ1-4; tentatively, D is TRBD1 (5 bases). The CDR3 loop spans 15 amino acids. The V gene's germline CDR1 is SEHNR and CDR2 FQNEAQ (reference sequence). The V gene lost 2 bases and the J gene lost 0 bases, with 7 bases spanning the gap. CDR3 region: CASSLLGATNEKLFF. CDR3 DNA: TGTGCCAGCAGCTTATTAGGGGCAACTAATGAAAAACTGTTTTTT.

Written as DNA, the CDR3 is TGTGCCAGCAGACGTATCGGACAGGGGGCGATTGAGGGCAATCAGCCCCAGCATTTT. This translates into CASRRIGQGAIEGNQPQHF. This rearrangement joins TRBV7-8 to TRBJ1-5; TRBD1 agrees at 11 bases. With 6 bases clipped from V and 2 bases from J, the junction kept 15 bases outside the gene matches. The CDR3 loop spans 19 amino acids. The germline gives CDR1 SGHVS, CDR2 FQNEAQ.

The chain recombines TRBV19 with TRBJ2-7; D possibly corresponds to TRBD1 (6 bases). The CDR3 is made up of 13 amino acids. Germline CDR1 reads LNHDA; CDR2 reads SQIVND (reference sequence). Trimming pared 5 bases from V and 5 bases from J, leaving 13 bases between. CDR3 loop: CASSVNRDHEQYF. For the CDR3, the DNA is TGTGCCAGTAGTGTAAACAGGGACCACGAGCAGTACTTC.

This clonotype was observed many times. The V and J genes are TRBV29-1 and TRBJ2-7, with TRBD1 matching over 7 bases. This CDR3 spans 13 amino acids. V dropped 4 bases and J dropped 8; count of bases not matched to a gene: 11. Germline CDR1 SQVTM, CDR2 ANQGSEA. CDR3 sequence reads: CSVGEGQSIKQYF. The DNA for the CDR3 is TGCAGCGTTGGAGAGGGACAGTCAATTAAGCAGTACTTC.

As to this clonotype: A single base separates this from a much larger clone, so it may be a read error. The chain couples TRBV5-1 to TRBJ2-7, with 10 bases that match TRBD1. CDR1 and CDR2 (germline): SGHRS, YFSETQ. The V gene end was trimmed by 7 bases and the J gene end by 5 bases; junction bases not matched to a gene: 6. The CDR3 has 13 residues. CDR3 in DNA: TGCGCCAGCGCTAGACAGGGGGCCCACGAGCAGTACTTC. Translation: CASARQGAHEQYF.

The rearrangement joins TRBV10-2 to TRBJ1-4; D perhaps matches TRBD1 (6 bases). This CDR3 spans 17 amino acids. Looked up from germline, CDR1 is WSHSY and CDR2 is SAAADI. V was clipped by 7 bases and J by 12 bases, with 30 bases between them. CDR3 amino acids: CASIPPLAVGDNEQLFF. The CDR3 nucleotides are TGCGCCAGCATCCCCCCACTAGCGGTAGGGGACAATGAGCAACTGTTTTTT.

The chain has TRBV27 and TRBJ1-4; perhaps TRBD1 as D (5 bases). The CDR3 is made up of 15 amino acids. Trimming shortened V by 5 bases and J by 2 bases, and 12 bases separated the two germline ends. Looked up from germline, CDR1 is MNHEY and CDR2 is SMNVEV (reference sequence). The CDR3 sequence: CASSPAGSTNEKLFF. DNA of the CDR3: TGTGCCAGCAGTCCCGCAGGGTCCACTAATGAAAAACTGTTTTTT.

The CDR3: CASSSTVGGTGTQYF. Written as DNA, the CDR3 is TGCGCCAGCAGTAGTACCGTAGGGGGGACGGGGACCCAGTACTTC. J is TRBJ2-5 and V is TRBV10-2, with D possibly being TRBD1 or TRBD2 (6 bases each). This CDR3 is 15 amino acids long. Germline lookup yields CDR1 WSHSY and CDR2 SAAADI. Trimming took 5 bases from V and 7 from J, leaving 20 bases between them.